A selection of T cell receptor beta chains follows, all from one sample in a study of beta chain features in type 1 diabetes. The table came from immunoSEQ multiplex PCR; TCRdb's copy has only in-frame clones and leaves some out. The sample shows some 140,000 clones, around 8.8% of them seen only once. The sequenced sample consisted of central memory CD4+ T cells from blood. The receptors originated from a man aged 30-40 years with type 1 diabetes. Both conserved end residues are part of each CDR3. D genes are given only for firm matches. Clone size, where shown, is once, few, many, or a class for clones that have expanded.

V: TRBV5-1; D: TRBD1; J: TRBJ2-7; size: -; DNA: TGCGCCAGCAGAACGCAGGGGGTATATGCCGAGCAGTACTTC; CDR3: CASRTQGVYAEQYF
V: TRBV5-1; D: -; J: TRBJ2-5; size: once; DNA: TGCGCCAGCAGCATCGAGGAGGGAGAGACCCAGTACTTC; CDR3: CASSIEEGETQYF
V: TRBV9; D: -; J: TRBJ2-4; size: -; DNA: TGTGCCAGCAGCCTATCGGCTGGGGGGGCCGGGAACATTCAGTACTTC; CDR3: CASSLSAGGAGNIQYF
V: TRBV7-9; D: -; J: TRBJ1-5; size: -; DNA: TGTGCCAGCAACTCAGGTGGTCAGCCCCAGCATTTT; CDR3: CASNSGGQPQHF
V: TRBV19; D: -; J: TRBJ1-5; size: -; DNA: TGTGCCAGTAGTATTCAGGATCAGCCCCAGCATTTT; CDR3: CASSIQDQPQHF
V: TRBV9; D: -; J: TRBJ1-6; size: -; DNA: TGTGCCAGCAGCGTAGAACCTGGAGGTAATTCACCCCTCCACTTT; CDR3: CASSVEPGGNSPLHF
V: TRBV6-5; D: -; J: TRBJ1-5; size: few; DNA: TGTGCCAGCGGGGCCTATAGCAATCAGCCCCAGCATTTT; CDR3: CASGAYSNQPQHF
V: TRBV18; D: -; J: TRBJ2-3; size: -; DNA: TGTGCCAGCTCACCACGTGAACTCACAGATACGCAGTATTTT; CDR3: CASSPRELTDTQYF
V: TRBV14; D: -; J: TRBJ1-1; size: few; DNA: TGTGCCAGCAGAAAAAACCAGGGGAGTAAGGACGCTTTCTTT; CDR3: CASRKNQGSKDAFF
V: TRBV19; D: -; J: TRBJ1-2; size: few; DNA: TGTGCCAGTATAGGAGCGGGGAAGCACTATGGCTACACCTTC; CDR3: CASIGAGKHYGYTF
V: TRBV7-2; D: -; J: TRBJ2-1; size: once; DNA: TGTGCCAGCGGTGAGACGCGGAACGAGCAGTTCTTC; CDR3: CASGETRNEQFF
V: TRBV6-4; D: TRBD2; J: TRBJ2-3; size: -; DNA: TGTGCCAGCAGTGGTCGCAGCGGGGGCCCTACAACGGATACGCAGTATTTT; CDR3: CASSGRSGGPTTDTQYF
V: TRBV21-1; D: -; J: TRBJ2-5; size: -; DNA: TGTGCCAGCAGCAAAGATAGAGGGTCGGGGGAGACCCAGTACTTC; CDR3: CASSKDRGSGETQYF
V: TRBV4-2; D: -; J: TRBJ2-5; size: once; DNA: TGTGCCAGCAGCCATTCGGGGGAGACCCAGTACTTC; CDR3: CASSHSGETQYF
V: TRBV7-2; D: TRBD2; J: TRBJ2-5; size: few; DNA: TGTGCCAGCAGCTCAGCGTCGGGGGGGCCGGGTGGAGAGACCCAGTACTTC; CDR3: CASSSASGGPGGETQYF
V: TRBV27; D: -; J: TRBJ1-6; size: -; DNA: TGTGCCAGCAGTTCCGGACAGACCTATAATTCACCCCTCCACTTT; CDR3: CASSSGQTYNSPLHF
V: TRBV6-4; D: TRBD2; J: TRBJ2-1; size: few; DNA: TGTGCCAGCAGACCGGGGGGAACAGACAATGAGCAGTTCTTC; CDR3: CASRPGGTDNEQFF
V: TRBV7-9; D: -; J: TRBJ2-5; size: few; DNA: TGTGCCAGCAGCTTAGATCGTACAACGCAAGAGACCCAGTACTTC; CDR3: CASSLDRTTQETQYF
V: TRBV7-3; D: -; J: TRBJ2-1; size: few; DNA: TGTGCCAGCAGCCCCCGGACTGGATACAATGAGCAGTTCTTC; CDR3: CASSPRTGYNEQFF
V: TRBV5-5; D: -; J: TRBJ2-5; size: -; DNA: TGTGCCAGCATAGAAGTCGGGGTGGGGGAGACCCAGTACTTC; CDR3: CASIEVGVGETQYF
V: TRBV28; D: -; J: TRBJ2-7; size: -; DNA: TGTGCCAGCAGTTCCCCCGGCTACGAGCAGTACTTC; CDR3: CASSSPGYEQYF
V: TRBV4-1; D: -; J: TRBJ2-1; size: few; DNA: TGCGCCAGCAGCCAAGAGCTCCGCGGTGAGCAGTTCTTC; CDR3: CASSQELRGEQFF
V: TRBV5-1; D: TRBD1; J: TRBJ2-7; size: -; DNA: TGCGCCAGCAGCTTGGAGGGGGCCCCAGTCCGGGAGCAGTACTTC; CDR3: CASSLEGAPVREQYF
V: TRBV7-2; D: TRBD2; J: TRBJ2-7; size: many; DNA: TGTGCCAGCAGCTTATTAGGACTAGGAGAGTACGAGCAGTACTTC; CDR3: CASSLLGLGEYEQYF
V: TRBV5-4; D: TRBD1; J: TRBJ2-3; size: few; DNA: TGTGCCAGCAGCTTGCACGGGACAGGACGCACAGATACGCAGTATTTT; CDR3: CASSLHGTGRTDTQYF
V: TRBV6-6; D: TRBD2; J: TRBJ2-7; size: -; DNA: TGTGCCAGCAGTTACGTGTTAGCGGGGGGTCCCTACGAGCAGTACTTC; CDR3: CASSYVLAGGPYEQYF
V: TRBV29-1; D: -; J: TRBJ1-2; size: -; DNA: TGCAGCGTTGAGAAGGGGTCGAGTGGCTACACCTTC; CDR3: CSVEKGSSGYTF
V: TRBV4-2; D: -; J: TRBJ2-7; size: -; DNA: TGTGCCAGCAGCCAAGATTACGGGGGGCACCTCCCCTACGAGCAGTACTTC; CDR3: CASSQDYGGHLPYEQYF
V: TRBV2; D: TRBD1; J: TRBJ2-1; size: few; DNA: TGTGCCAGCAGGATTGGACAGGGGGATTACAATGAGCAGTTCTTC; CDR3: CASRIGQGDYNEQFF
V: TRBV28; D: -; J: TRBJ1-2; size: -; DNA: TGTGCCAGCAGTTTAGTCGCGGGATCTGGCTACACCTTC; CDR3: CASSLVAGSGYTF
V: TRBV30; D: TRBD1; J: TRBJ2-5; size: -; DNA: TGTGCCTGGAGTGGAGGACAGGGACGGCAAGAGACCCAGTACTTC; CDR3: CAWSGGQGRQETQYF
V: TRBV5-4; D: TRBD2; J: TRBJ2-5; size: few; DNA: TGTGCCAGCAGCCCTGGACTAGCGGGGGCCTCGTACCAAGAGACCCAGTACTTC; CDR3: CASSPGLAGASYQETQYF
V: TRBV4-1; D: -; J: TRBJ1-4; size: few; DNA: TGCGCCAGCAGCTATCGCCCCCCTCAGGAAGAAAAACTGTTTTTT; CDR3: CASSYRPPQEEKLFF
V: TRBV12-5; D: TRBD1; J: TRBJ2-7; size: few; DNA: TGTGCTAGTGGCTCCCCCGGACAGGGCTACGAGCAGTACTTC; CDR3: CASGSPGQGYEQYF
V: TRBV6-6; D: -; J: TRBJ1-4; size: -; DNA: TGTGCCAGCAGTTCCCACCAGGACAGAGAGAATGAAAAACTGTTTTTT; CDR3: CASSSHQDRENEKLFF
V: TRBV18; D: TRBD1; J: TRBJ2-1; size: -; DNA: TGTGCCAGCTCACCTCCCGGGACAGGGGGTCTTTACAATGAGCAGTTCTTC; CDR3: CASSPPGTGGLYNEQFF
V: TRBV5-1; D: -; J: TRBJ2-3; size: few; DNA: TGCGCCAGCAGCTTTGAAGGGGGAACAGATACGCAGTATTTT; CDR3: CASSFEGGTDTQYF
V: TRBV19; D: TRBD1; J: TRBJ2-3; size: few; DNA: TGTGCCAGTAGCGGGACAGGCAGCACAGATACGCAGTATTTT; CDR3: CASSGTGSTDTQYF
V: TRBV2; D: -; J: TRBJ1-2; size: -; DNA: TGTGCCAGCCGAAAGACGGAACAGGCCTATGGCTACACCTTC; CDR3: CASRKTEQAYGYTF
V: TRBV5-6; D: TRBD2; J: TRBJ2-1; size: few; DNA: TGTGCCAGCAGCTTGGATCGGGGGGTCGCCTACAATGAGCAGTTCTTC; CDR3: CASSLDRGVAYNEQFF
V: TRBV5-4; D: -; J: TRBJ2-5; size: few; DNA: TGTGCCAGCAGCTGGGACCTGGGAGGGACCCAGTACTTC; CDR3: CASSWDLGGTQYF
V: TRBV7-3; D: -; J: TRBJ1-1; size: few; DNA: TGTGCCAGCAGCTTCCAATCGGGCACTGAAGCTTTCTTT; CDR3: CASSFQSGTEAFF
V: TRBV6-1; D: -; J: TRBJ2-7; size: few; DNA: TGTGCCAGCAGCGCTGAGGAGGGTGGGAGGCTGTACTTC; CDR3: CASSAEEGGRLYF
V: TRBV20-1; D: -; J: TRBJ1-2; size: few; DNA: TGCAGTGCTAGAGGACGGGATGGCTACACCTTC; CDR3: CSARGRDGYTF
V: TRBV6-4; D: -; J: TRBJ2-4; size: few; DNA: TGTGCCAGCAGCCGCCGGGAAGGAGACATTCAGTACTTC; CDR3: CASSRREGDIQYF
V: TRBV5-5; D: -; J: TRBJ2-7; size: -; DNA: TGTGCCAGCAGCGGCCGGGGTAGTCATGCCGAGCAGTACTTC; CDR3: CASSGRGSHAEQYF
V: TRBV2; D: TRBD2; J: TRBJ2-3; size: -; DNA: TGTGCCAGCAGGGGCCCTAGCGGGCACCCGGGAGATACGCAGTATTTT; CDR3: CASRGPSGHPGDTQYF
V: TRBV9; D: -; J: TRBJ1-2; size: many; DNA: TGTGCCAGCAGCGCCCCTCAGGGAACTAACTATGGCTACACCTTC; CDR3: CASSAPQGTNYGYTF
V: TRBV15; D: TRBD1; J: TRBJ1-6; size: -; DNA: TGTGCCACCAGCAGACCGACAGGGGGCAATTCACCCCTCCACTTT; CDR3: CATSRPTGGNSPLHF
V: TRBV28; D: TRBD1; J: TRBJ1-5; size: few; DNA: TGTGCCAGCAGTTCAATCGACAGGGGAGGGAATCAGCCCCAGCATTTT; CDR3: CASSSIDRGGNQPQHF
V: TRBV9; D: -; J: TRBJ2-3; size: few; DNA: TGTGCCAGCAGCGTATCTCGACTGAGCACAGATACGCAGTATTTT; CDR3: CASSVSRLSTDTQYF
V: TRBV19; D: -; J: TRBJ1-4; size: few; DNA: TGTGCCAGTAGGGCGTTACAGGGTGAAAAACTGTTTTTT; CDR3: CASRALQGEKLFF
V: TRBV11-2; D: TRBD2; J: TRBJ2-5; size: few; DNA: TGTGCCAGCAGCCCCACCGGGCTAGCGGGGGGTCGGGAGTACTTC; CDR3: CASSPTGLAGGREYF
V: TRBV6-5; D: -; J: TRBJ2-3; size: -; DNA: TGTGCCAGCACCCCAACTAGCACAGATACGCAGTATTTT; CDR3: CASTPTSTDTQYF
V: TRBV7-3; D: TRBD1; J: TRBJ1-6; size: few; DNA: TGTGCCAGCAGCTTAACTGGCCCCGGGACAGGGGGTTCACCCCTCCACTTT; CDR3: CASSLTGPGTGGSPLHF
V: TRBV5-4; D: -; J: TRBJ2-3; size: few; DNA: TGTGCCAATACGTTACAGGGAACAGATACGCAGTATTTT; CDR3: CANTLQGTDTQYF
V: TRBV2; D: -; J: TRBJ1-1; size: -; DNA: TGTGCCAGCAGTGAGAGAGAGAACACTGAAGCTTTCTTT; CDR3: CASSERENTEAFF